This T cell receptor beta chain was captured by sequencing in a study of blood T cell repertoires in COVID-19. The wider study: Sources were T cells, B-cell-depleted T cells, or PBMCs; the material itself was cDNA or gDNA.

Ages ranged from about 18 to 90 years, with residence in approximately 25 US areas. Within 2 weeks of study entry, exposed participants had contacted a PCR-confirmed or clinician-diagnosed COVID-19 case. In the study's own analysis: Reference gene primers were amplified, and this amplification served to estimate nucleated cell counts. The method was immunoSEQ multiplex PCR; TCRdb's version includes in-frame clones alone and lacks a portion of them. D and trimming come from the DNA, and the V and J calls and clone size come from that table. The repertoire consists of 430,000 or so clones, with more than 70% occurring once and the leading ten covering 1.4%. The receptor's source is a woman aged 18 to 35 who had been exposed to COVID-19. The sequenced sample consisted of PBMCs or T cells enriched from blood (not recorded which).

The CDR3 nucleotides are TGTGCCAGCAGTTACGTCAGGGGAACTAATGAAAAACTGTTTTTT. Translated, it gives CASSYVRGTNEKLFF. V and J are TRBV6-5 and TRBJ1-4; D may be TRBD1 (6 bases). This CDR3 spans 15 amino acids. V lost 2 bases to trimming and J lost 1 base, with 8 bases between them. Per germline, CDR1 MNHEY and CDR2 SVGAGI.